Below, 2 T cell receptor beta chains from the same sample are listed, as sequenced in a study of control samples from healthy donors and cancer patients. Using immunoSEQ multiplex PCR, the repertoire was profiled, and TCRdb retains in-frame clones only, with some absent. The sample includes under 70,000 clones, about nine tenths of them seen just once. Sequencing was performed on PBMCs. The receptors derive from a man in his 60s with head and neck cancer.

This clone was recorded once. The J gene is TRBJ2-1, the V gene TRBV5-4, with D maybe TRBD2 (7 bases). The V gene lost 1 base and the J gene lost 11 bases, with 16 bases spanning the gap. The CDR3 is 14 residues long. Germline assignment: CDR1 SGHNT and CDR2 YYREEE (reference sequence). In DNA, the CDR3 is TGTGCCAGCAGCTTGCGGGGGGCGAGAAGTAAGCAGTTCTTC. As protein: CASSLRGARSKQFF.

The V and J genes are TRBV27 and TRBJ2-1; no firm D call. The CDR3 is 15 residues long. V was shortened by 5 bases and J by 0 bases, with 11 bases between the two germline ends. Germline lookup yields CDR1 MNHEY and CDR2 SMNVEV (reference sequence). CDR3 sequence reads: CASSQLRSSYNEQFF. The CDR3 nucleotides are TGTGCCAGCAGTCAACTTCGTAGCTCCTACAATGAGCAGTTCTTC.